The rows below give T cell receptor beta chains drawn from one sample of a study of blood T cell repertoires in COVID-19. The data were produced by immunoSEQ multiplex PCR, yet TCRdb's version contains in-frame clones alone and is incomplete. Found here are over 300,000 clones, about 85% of them singletons; the top ten hold less than 6%. The source material was PBMCs or T cells enriched from blood (not recorded which). Receptor source: a woman aged 25 to 45 who had recovered from COVID-19. Both conserved end residues are part of each CDR3. The D gene is left open where the match is weak. The listing skips clone size in some rows; elsewhere it reads once, few, many or a size class.

D gene	V gene	J gene	clone size	CDR3 DNA	CDR3 protein
.	TRBV10-2	TRBJ1-4	.	TGCGCCAGCAGTGAGTCGTGGCAGGGTGCAACTAATGAAAAACTGTTTTTT	CASSESWQGATNEKLFF
TRBD2	TRBV7-8	TRBJ2-7	.	TGTGCCAGCAGCTTAGGTTCGCTAGCGGGGACGAGCTCCTACGAGCAGTACTTC	CASSLGSLAGTSSYEQYF
.	TRBV4-3	TRBJ1-1	.	TGCGCCAGCTCGCCTAGCTTATACACTGAAGCTTTCTTT	CASSPSLYTEAFF
TRBD1	TRBV7-9	TRBJ2-1	.	TGTGCCAGCAACCCCGGGACAGGGCCCGTCAATGAGCAGTTCTTC	CASNPGTGPVNEQFF
TRBD1	TRBV7-9	TRBJ2-2	once	TGTGCCAGCACCACGGACAGGGGGTACACCGGGGAGCTGTTTTTT	CASTTDRGYTGELFF
TRBD1	TRBV2	TRBJ1-2	.	TGTGCCAGCGCCGCAGGGGGCTACTATGGCTACACCTTC	CASAAGGYYGYTF
TRBD1	TRBV7-2	TRBJ2-7	once	TGTGCCAGCAGCTTAGGGGACAGGGGCTACGAGCAGTACTTC	CASSLGDRGYEQYF
.	TRBV5-1	TRBJ2-7	.	TGCGCCAGCCGAACTACAGGGTTATACGAGCAGTACTTC	CASRTTGLYEQYF
.	TRBV2	TRBJ1-1	.	TGTGCCAGCAGTGAAAATCCAGGAGCTTTCTTT	CASSENPGAFF
.	TRBV19	TRBJ1-3	.	TGTGCCAGTAGCACAGACTCTGGAAACACCATATATTTT	CASSTDSGNTIYF
.	TRBV19	TRBJ2-1	.	TGTGCCAGTAGTAGGGTCGGGGGATCCTACAATGAGCAGTTCTTC	CASSRVGGSYNEQFF
.	TRBV4-1	TRBJ1-5	once	TGCGCCAGCAGCCTGCGGGTTCATCAGCCCCAGCATTTT	CASSLRVHQPQHF
TRBD1	TRBV27	TRBJ1-2	.	TGTGCCAGCAGTCTGAGGGGACAGAACTATGGCTACACCTTC	CASSLRGQNYGYTF
.	TRBV2	TRBJ1-2	.	TGTGCCAGCATTGGGGGGGGGATCGGCGGCTACACCTTC	CASIGGGIGGYTF
TRBD1	TRBV7-9	TRBJ1-2	.	TGTGCCAGCAGCCAAGGACAGGGTGACTATGGCTACACCTTC	CASSQGQGDYGYTF
TRBD1	TRBV19	TRBJ1-6	.	TGTGCCAGTAGTATGCAGGGGGTTGAAACTTCCCCCCTCCACTTT	CASSMQGVETSPLHF
.	TRBV6-5	TRBJ2-3	.	TGTGCCAGCAGTCTGCGGGGCCCGGGCCCAGATACGCAGTATTTT	CASSLRGPGPDTQYF
TRBD1	TRBV2	TRBJ1-2	once	TGTGCCAGCGTCCCGGGACAGGGGGCCTATGGCTACACCTTC	CASVPGQGAYGYTF
TRBD1	TRBV2	TRBJ2-7	.	TGTGCCAGCAGTCGGGACAGGGGGCTCTACGAGCAGTACTTC	CASSRDRGLYEQYF
TRBD1	TRBV29-1	TRBJ1-2	.	TGCAGCCCCGGGACAGGGGTATATGGCTACACCTTC	CSPGTGVYGYTF
TRBD1	TRBV10-3	TRBJ1-2	.	TGTGCCATCAGCCAGACAGGGTCTGAAGGCTACACCTTC	CAISQTGSEGYTF
.	TRBV2	TRBJ2-5	.	TGTGCCAAAACGGCGGGAGAGACCCAGTACTTC	CAKTAGETQYF
TRBD1	TRBV2	TRBJ1-6	.	TGTGCCAGCCGCTCCGGGACAGGGGGCTCACCCCTCCACTTT	CASRSGTGGSPLHF
.	TRBV19	TRBJ1-2	.	TGTGCCAGTAGTATTTCGAGTAACTATGGCTACACCTTC	CASSISSNYGYTF
.	TRBV19	TRBJ1-6	.	TGTGCCGGCGGGGGGGGAGGTTCACCCCTCCACTTT	CAGGGGGSPLHF
.	TRBV5-1	TRBJ1-4	.	TGCGCCAGCAGCCCGGGGTTACTAGCAACTAATGAAAAACTGTTTTTT	CASSPGLLATNEKLFF
TRBD1	TRBV3-1/TRBV3-2	TRBJ1-3	.	TGTGCCAGGCCGGGACAGCTCTCTGGAAACACCATATATTTT	CARPGQLSGNTIYF